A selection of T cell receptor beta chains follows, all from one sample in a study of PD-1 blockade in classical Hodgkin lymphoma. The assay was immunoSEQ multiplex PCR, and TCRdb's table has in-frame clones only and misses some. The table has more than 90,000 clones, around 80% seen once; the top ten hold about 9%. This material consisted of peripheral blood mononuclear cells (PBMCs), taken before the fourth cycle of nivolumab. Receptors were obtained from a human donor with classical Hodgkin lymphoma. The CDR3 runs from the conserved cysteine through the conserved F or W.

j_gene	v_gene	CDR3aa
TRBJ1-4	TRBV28	CASSWVNEKLFF
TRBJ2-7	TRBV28	CAAQWDSGYEQYF
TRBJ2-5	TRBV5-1	CASSTVAGAQETQYF
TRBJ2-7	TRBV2	CASSESRRGLSYEQYF
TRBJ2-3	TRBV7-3	CASSPRGGGKGIRDTQYF
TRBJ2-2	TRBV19	CASSRGQTHTGELFF
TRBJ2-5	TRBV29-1	CSVGRDIQETQYF
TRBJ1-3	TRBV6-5	CASRNRFSGNTIYF
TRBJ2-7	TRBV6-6	CASSFNYEQYF
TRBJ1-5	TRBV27	CASSLMGVQPQHF
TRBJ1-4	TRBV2	CASSGSDGFNEKLFF
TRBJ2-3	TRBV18	CASSPSGGDTDTQYF
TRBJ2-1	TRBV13	CASSLVQGNEQFF
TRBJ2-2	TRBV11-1	CASSSLAEKGGELFF
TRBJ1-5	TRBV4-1	CASSQETEGWTHYSNQPQHF
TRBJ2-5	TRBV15	CATSRGDRVSETQYF
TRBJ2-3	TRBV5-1	CASRSGTGYTDTQYF